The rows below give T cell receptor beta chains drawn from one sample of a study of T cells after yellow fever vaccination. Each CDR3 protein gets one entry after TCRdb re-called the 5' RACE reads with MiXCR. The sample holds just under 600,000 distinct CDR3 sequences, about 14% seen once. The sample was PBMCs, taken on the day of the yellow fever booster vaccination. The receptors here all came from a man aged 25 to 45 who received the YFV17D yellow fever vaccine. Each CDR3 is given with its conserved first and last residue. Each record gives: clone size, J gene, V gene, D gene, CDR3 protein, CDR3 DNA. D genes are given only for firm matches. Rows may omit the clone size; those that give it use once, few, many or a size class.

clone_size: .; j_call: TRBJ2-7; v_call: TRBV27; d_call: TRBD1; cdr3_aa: CASSHTGGEFYEQYF; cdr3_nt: TGTGCCAGCAGTCATACAGGGGGCGAGTTCTACGAGCAGTACTTC
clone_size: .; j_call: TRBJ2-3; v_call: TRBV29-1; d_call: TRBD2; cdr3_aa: CSEWLAGSTDTQYF; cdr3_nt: TGCAGCGAGTGGCTAGCGGGATCCACAGATACGCAGTATTTT
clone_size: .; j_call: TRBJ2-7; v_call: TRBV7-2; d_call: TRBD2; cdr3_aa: CASSSTGREGREQYF; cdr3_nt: TGTGCCAGCAGCTCCACGGGGCGGGAGGGGAGAGAGCAGTACTTC
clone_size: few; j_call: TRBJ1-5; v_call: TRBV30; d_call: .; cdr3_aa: CAWSPGHFNQPQHF; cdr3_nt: TGTGCCTGGAGTCCTGGACATTTCAATCAGCCCCAGCATTTT
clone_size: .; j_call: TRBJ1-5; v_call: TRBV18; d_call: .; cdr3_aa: CASSQGVQPQHF; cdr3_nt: TGTGCCAGCTCACAAGGGGTTCAGCCCCAGCATTTT
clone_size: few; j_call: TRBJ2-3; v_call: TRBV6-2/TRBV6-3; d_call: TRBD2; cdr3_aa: CASSSGRKTDTQYF; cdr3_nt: TGTGCCAGCAGTAGCGGGAGGAAGACAGATACGCAGTATTTT
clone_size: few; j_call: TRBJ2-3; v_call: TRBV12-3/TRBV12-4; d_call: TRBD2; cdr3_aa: CASNIASGGVDTQYF; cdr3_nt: TGTGCCAGCAACATAGCTAGCGGGGGGGTAGATACGCAGTATTTT
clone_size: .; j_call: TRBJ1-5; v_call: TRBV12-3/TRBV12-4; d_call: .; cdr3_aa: CASTPGRGGGNQPQHF; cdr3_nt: TGTGCCAGCACCCCGGGTCGGGGGGGCGGCAATCAGCCCCAGCATTTT
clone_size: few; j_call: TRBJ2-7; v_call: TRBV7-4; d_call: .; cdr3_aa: CASSLASSRDIGQQYF; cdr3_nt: TGTGCCAGCAGCTTAGCGTCCTCTCGGGACATAGGGCAGCAGTACTTC
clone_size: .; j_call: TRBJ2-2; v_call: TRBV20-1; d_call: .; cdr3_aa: CSAGTSLNTGELFF; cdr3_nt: TGCAGTGCTGGCACTAGCTTGAACACCGGGGAGCTGTTTTTT
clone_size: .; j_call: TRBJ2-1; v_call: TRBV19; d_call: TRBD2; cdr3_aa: CASSMGTSGISSYNEQFF; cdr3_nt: TGTGCCAGTAGTATGGGGACTAGCGGGATAAGCTCCTACAATGAGCAGTTCTTC
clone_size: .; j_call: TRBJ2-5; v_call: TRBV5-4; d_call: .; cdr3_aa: CASSSRGAQETQYF; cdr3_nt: TGTGCCAGCAGCTCCCGCGGGGCTCAAGAGACCCAGTACTTC
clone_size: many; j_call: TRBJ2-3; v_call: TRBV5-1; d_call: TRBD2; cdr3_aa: CASSLALAGAQGSPTDTQYF; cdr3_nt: TGCGCCAGCAGCTTGGCACTAGCGGGAGCGCAAGGTAGCCCCACAGATACGCAGTATTTT
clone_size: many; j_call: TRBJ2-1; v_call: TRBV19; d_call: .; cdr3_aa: CASSAYPPGPTNEQFF; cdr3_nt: TGTGCCAGTAGTGCCTACCCTCCGGGGCCGACCAATGAGCAGTTCTTC
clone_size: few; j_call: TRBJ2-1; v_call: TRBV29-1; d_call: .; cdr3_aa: CSMVKQDLYNEQFF; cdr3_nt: TGCAGCATGGTGAAGCAGGACCTCTACAATGAGCAGTTCTTC
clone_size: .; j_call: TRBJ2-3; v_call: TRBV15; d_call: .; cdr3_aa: CATSRDRGGGPDTQYF; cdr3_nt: TGTGCCACCAGCAGAGATCGGGGAGGGGGCCCGGATACGCAGTATTTT